The next 23 T cell receptor beta chains were all read from a single sample in a study of T-cell reconstitution after alpha-beta-depleted transplantation in children. It was with unique molecular identifiers that the TCRbeta library was prepared. MiXCR was run by TCRdb on the PCR reads, yielding one entry per CDR3 protein. The table records around 370,000 distinct CDR3 sequences, 15% to 20% of them present only once. Specimen: PBMCs, mostly from graft donor cells, collected 360 days after TCRalphabeta/CD19-depleted stem cell transplant. The receptors derive from a male patient under 10 years old who had a stem cell transplant for acute lymphoblastic leukemia, so the T cells may come from the graft donor.

This clonotype was observed a handful of times. The gene calls are TRBV6-1 and TRBJ2-7; D possibly corresponds to TRBD2 (6 bases). Germline-derived CDR1 and CDR2 are MNHNS and SASEGT. V lost 7 bases and J lost 4, with 14 bases in between. This CDR3 has 13 residues. CDR3 protein: CASTNTRGYEQYF. The CDR3 DNA sequence: TGTGCCAGCACCAACACCCGGGGGTACGAGCAGTACTTC.

This clonotype was seen a few times. This chain uses TRBV12-3 or TRBV12-4 with TRBJ1-4, with 7 bases fitting TRBD1. The CDR3 loop spans 19 amino acids. After removal of 3 bases from V and 2 bases from J, the junction contained 15 bases not matched to a gene. The CDR3 DNA is TGTGCCAGCAGTTTCGCGGCAGGGGGTTGGATTCGGACTAATGAAAAACTGTTTTTT. It encodes CASSFAAGGWIRTNEKLFF.

This clonotype occurred many times. The CDR3 is CASSQTGDNTEAFF. The CDR3 DNA is TGTGCCAGCAGCCAAACAGGCGATAACACTGAAGCTTTCTTT. This chain links TRBV4-2 with TRBJ1-1; a weak D match, TRBD1 (5 bases). Germline CDR1 reads LGHNA; CDR2 reads YNFKEQ. There are 14 residues in the CDR3. The V and J ends lost 2 bases and 2 bases respectively, with 9 bases between them.

The chain employs TRBV20-1 and TRBJ2-1; no definite D call. Germline-derived CDR1 and CDR2 are DFQATT and SNEGSKA (reference sequence). Trimming shortened V by 6 bases and J by 0 bases, and 18 bases separated the two germline ends. There are 16 residues in the CDR3. DNA for the CDR3: TGCAGTGCGGACCAGAGGTGGTCTTACTCCTACAATGAGCAGTTCTTC. Its translation: CSADQRWSYSYNEQFF.

This clonotype came up a few times. The J gene is TRBJ2-1, the V gene TRBV20-1; D is possibly TRBD2 (5 bases). This CDR3 comprises 13 residues. Germline V lookup: CDR1 DFQATT, CDR2 SNEGSKA (reference sequence). V was shortened by 0 bases and J by 7 bases, with 10 bases between the two germline ends. In DNA, the CDR3 is TGCAGTGCTAGAGATGGAGGTATTAATGAGCAGTTCTTC. As protein: CSARDGGINEQFF.

The CDR3 DNA reads as TGTGCCAGCAGTTTGGATGACAGGGGCGGGGACGAGCAGTACTTC. Residues: CASSLDDRGGDEQYF. This rearrangement joins TRBV28 to TRBJ2-7; 8 nucleotides line up with TRBD1. The trim removed 3 bases at V and 5 bases at J, leaving 9 bases unmatched. In germline, CDR1 is MDHEN, CDR2 SYDVKM. This CDR3 is built from 15 residues.

This clonotype was recorded a few times. V is TRBV5-1 and J is TRBJ2-3; 11 positions match TRBD2. The ends lost 4 bases at V and 5 bases at J; junction bases unmatched: 15. In germline, CDR1 is SGHRS, CDR2 YFSETQ. This CDR3 region has 18 residues. CDR3: CASSPLTGTSGLEDTQYF. In DNA, the CDR3 is TGCGCCAGCAGCCCCCTAACCGGGACTAGCGGCTTAGAAGATACGCAGTATTTT.

The J gene is TRBJ2-1, the V gene TRBV5-1; a possible D gene is TRBD2 (6 bases). CDR1 and CDR2 (germline): SGHRS, YFSETQ. The V end lost 6 bases, the J end lost 9 bases, and 22 bases lay between the germline ends. This CDR3 contains 15 residues. The CDR3 sequence is CASTPGGGPLGEQFF. DNA for the CDR3: TGCGCCAGCACTCCCGGGGGTGGTCCGTTAGGTGAGCAGTTCTTC.

The chain couples TRBV7-9 to TRBJ1-2; 9 bases fit TRBD1. Looked up from germline, CDR1 is SEHNR and CDR2 is FQNEAQ (reference sequence). The CDR3 has 15 amino acids. V shed 4 bases, J shed 2 bases, and the junction held 5 bases outside the gene matches. The CDR3 DNA reads as TGTGCCAGCAGCTATCCGGGACAGGGCAACTATGGCTACACCTTC. Translated: CASSYPGQGNYGYTF.

This clonotype appeared once. This chain joins TRBV3-1 and TRBJ2-7; 9 positions agree with TRBD2. V lost 3 bases to trimming and J lost 2 bases; unmatched junction nucleotides: 14. CDR1 and CDR2 from the germline V gene are LGHDT and YNNKEL (reference sequence). This CDR3 contains 18 residues. CDR3 amino acids: CASSQSLPTSGAPYEQYF. The DNA of the CDR3 is TGTGCCAGCAGCCAGTCCCTCCCGACTAGCGGAGCCCCCTACGAGCAGTACTTC.

This clonotype has just a few counts. This rearrangement joins TRBV4-3 to TRBJ2-2; D perhaps matches TRBD1 (5 bases). Trimming left V 0 bases short and J 4 bases short, with 9 bases between. Germline V gene data show CDR1 as LGHNA and CDR2 as YSLEER. The CDR3 length is 15 residues. CDR3 bases: TGCGCCAGCAGCCAAGACCCCGACAGCACCGGGGAGCTGTTTTTT. This codes for CASSQDPDSTGELFF.

This chain connects TRBV7-9 to TRBJ1-2; weak D call: TRBD1 (5 bases). This CDR3 comprises 12 residues. V was shortened by 4 bases and J by 8 bases, with 11 bases between the two germline ends. The germline V gene encodes CDR1 SEHNR and CDR2 FQNEAQ (reference sequence). The CDR3 here is CASSSRGEGYTF. The CDR3 region has the DNA TGTGCCAGCAGCTCGAGAGGGGAAGGCTACACCTTC.

This rearrangement joins TRBV27 to TRBJ2-3, with 13 bases matching TRBD2. After removal of 3 bases from V and 5 bases from J, the junction contained 5 bases not matched to a gene. Germline assignment: CDR1 MNHEY and CDR2 SMNVEV (reference sequence). The CDR3 extends over 16 amino acids. The CDR3 sequence: CASSFTSGRAGDTQYF. CDR3 DNA sequence: TGTGCCAGCAGTTTTACTAGCGGGAGGGCCGGAGATACGCAGTATTTT.

In this sample, this clonotype turned up many times. This chain joins TRBV28 and TRBJ2-3; TRBD2 agrees at 9 bases. With 3 bases clipped from V and 6 bases from J, the junction kept 10 bases outside the gene matches. Germline loops: CDR1 MDHEN, CDR2 SYDVKM. The CDR3 consists of 16 residues. The CDR3 coding sequence is TGTGCCAGCAGTTTTCCCGGGACTAGCAACAGCGATACGCAGTATTTT. Protein: CASSFPGTSNSDTQYF.

V and J are TRBV7-9 and TRBJ1-3; D is uncertain. The germline V and J ends were trimmed by 6 bases and 2 bases, with 11 bases remaining between them. This CDR3 comprises 14 residues. Germline V gives CDR1 SEHNR, CDR2 FQNEAQ (reference sequence). The CDR3 region is CASRLNITGNTIYF. DNA of the CDR3: TGTGCCAGCAGATTAAATATAACTGGAAACACCATATATTTT.

This clonotype came up a few times. V and J are TRBV29-1 and TRBJ1-1, with a weak D call TRBD1 (5 bases). CDR1 and CDR2 from the germline V gene are SQVTM and ANQGSEA. Trimming took off 1 base at V and 3 bases at J, with 12 bases between the two ends. The CDR3 spans 14 residues. The CDR3 here is CSVEARDGDTEAFF. The CDR3 DNA sequence: TGCAGCGTTGAAGCTCGGGACGGAGACACTGAAGCTTTCTTT.

This clonotype was seen repeatedly, ten times or more. V usage is TRBV5-1 and J usage is TRBJ1-5; a possible D gene is TRBD1 (5 bases). The CDR3 totals 16 residues. V was trimmed by 2 bases and J by 0 bases, leaving 12 bases between them. Germline V lookup: CDR1 SGHRS, CDR2 YFSETQ. The CDR3 nucleotides read TGCGCCAGCAGCTTTTTACCTGGGGGTAGCAATCAGCCCCAGCATTTT. This translates into CASSFLPGGSNQPQHF.

This clonotype occurred a few times. This chain connects TRBV7-6 to TRBJ2-1; 11 bases fit TRBD2. The V gene's germline CDR1 is SGHVS and CDR2 FNYEAQ. The V segment lost 5 bases and the J segment 7 bases; nucleotides outside the gene matches: 10. CDR3 length: 16 amino acids. The CDR3 DNA follows: TGTGCCAGCAGCCCCGATTTAGCGGGAGGGAGGAATGAGCAGTTCTTC. Its translation: CASSPDLAGGRNEQFF.

The gene calls are TRBV4-3 and TRBJ2-7, with 8 bases that match TRBD1. The CDR3 runs to 15 residues. The V gene's germline CDR1 is LGHNA and CDR2 YSLEER. V lost 3 bases and J lost 4; bases outside the gene matches: 8. CDR3 bases: TGCGCCAGCAGCCAGGTTCTCGGACAGGGATACGAGCAGTACTTC. Encoded protein: CASSQVLGQGYEQYF.

This clonotype came up a few times. This chain uses TRBV5-1 with TRBJ2-6; TRBD1 is a possible D gene (5 bases). V lost 0 bases and J 1 base, leaving 8 bases between the germline ends. CDR1 and CDR2 (germline): SGHRS, YFSETQ. There are 16 residues in the CDR3. The CDR3 here is CASSLGQLSGANVLTF. The CDR3, as DNA: TGCGCCAGCAGCTTGGGACAGTTGTCTGGGGCCAACGTCCTGACTTTC. Full variable domain (outside the CDR3, taken from reference TRBV5-1 and TRBJ2-6): KAGVTQTPRYLIKTRGQQVTLSCSPISGHRSVSWYQQTPGQGLQFLFEYFSETQRNKGNFPGRFSGRQFSNSRSEMNVSTLELGDSALYLCASSLGQLSGANVLTFGAGSRLTVL.

This chain joins TRBV7-2 and TRBJ2-7, with D unclear. This CDR3 is built from 13 residues. Germline V lookup: CDR1 SGHTA, CDR2 FQGNSA. Trimming shortened V by 5 bases and J by 1 base, and 9 bases separated the two germline ends. The CDR3 nucleotides read TGTGCCAGCAGCCGTAGAGTTTCCTACGAGCAGTACTTC. Encoded protein: CASSRRVSYEQYF.

V usage is TRBV20-1 and J usage is TRBJ2-5; perhaps TRBD1 as D (5 bases). The CDR3 length is 13 residues. Germline V gene lookup returns CDR1 DFQATT and CDR2 SNEGSKA (reference sequence). Deletions cut 2 bases from V and 2 bases from J, with 9 bases between. The CDR3 coding sequence is TGCAGTGCTAGAAGGACACCGCAAGAGACCCAGTACTTC. Its protein product is CSARRTPQETQYF.

The chain joins TRBV9 to TRBJ1-1, with 7 positions matching TRBD1. Losses at the gene ends were 2 bases for V and 2 bases for J; bases not matched to a gene: 9. The length of the CDR3 is 16 residues. CDR1 and CDR2 (germline): SGDLS, YYNGEE. The CDR3 is CASSVGTGVGNTEAFF. The CDR3 coding sequence is TGTGCCAGCAGCGTGGGTACAGGGGTGGGAAACACTGAAGCTTTCTTT.